This T cell receptor beta chain originates from a study of shared clonotypes between healthy human individuals. Trimming at V came to 1 base and at J to 5 bases, leaving 2 bases not matched to a gene. The CDR3 is 13 residues long. Germline CDR1 and CDR2: SGHRS and YFSETQ. Data came from immunoSEQ multiplex PCR; TCRdb stores just in-frame clones and leaves some out. The top ten clones hold around 13% of a sample with around 480,000 clones, almost 80% of them seen once. Only a few counts were recorded for this clone. The sequence was obtained from a woman aged 40 to 55 in good health. Some clones in this sample may be carry-over from other donors' samples. This rearrangement joins TRBV5-1 to TRBJ2-5, with 7 bases fitting TRBD2. Material for sequencing was PBMCs. The CDR3 sequence: CASSLSGGETQYF. The DNA of the CDR3 is TGCGCCAGCAGCTTGTCCGGGGGGGAGACCCAGTACTTC.